This entry is about one TCR beta chain. Its antigen is unknown. Germline lookup yields CDR1 SGHTA and CDR2 FQGNSA. Trimming took 4 bases from V and 2 from J, leaving 14 bases between them. CDR3 length: 15 amino acids. This sample stems from a study of T-cell memory formation after mild COVID-19. General study results and limits: Day 15 to 85 contracting clones showed balanced CD4/CD8; day 15 to 37 expanders favored CD4+.

TCRdb analysed the 5' RACE reads with MiXCR anew, one entry per CDR3 protein. Here the sample spans about 340,000 distinct CDR3 sequences, 13% being singletons. The V call is TRBV7-2, the J call TRBJ1-2; D uncertain. The source of this sequence is a man younger than 35 who had mild COVID-19 (a few samples of this study predate the infection). Cell type and time point are not known. Sequencing was done on a sample of PBMCs or a T cell subset sorted from them (not recorded which). The CDR3 DNA is TGTGCCAGCAGCTCCTTCCCGGGTATGAACTATGGCTACACCTTC. Its translation is CASSSFPGMNYGYTF.